Below are 6 T cell receptor beta chains sequenced from a single sample in a study of cytomegalovirus exposure and HLA in healthy donors (TCRdb year 2017). The method behind the library was the immunoSEQ multiplex PCR assay. The multiplex PCR relied on a mix of 60 forward primers for TCR Vbeta segments and 13 reverse primers for TCR Jbeta segments. Entries here come from immuneACCESS through TCRdb and include only in-frame sequences with V and J called. Some clones fail to appear in such tables; in the studies checked, an unresolved V gene covers under half of the shortfall, and the cause of the remainder is unknown. This sample's table has entries for 150,000 to 250,000 clones. The ten largest account for about 0.74% of the sample. Sequencing was carried out using PBMCs. Every receptor here comes from a boy between 10 and 17 years old in good health and CMV-seronegative.

The genes are TRBV5-1 and TRBJ2-7; a possible D gene is TRBD1 (5 bases). The length of the CDR3 is 16 residues. V was shortened by 0 bases and J by 0 bases, with 13 bases between the two germline ends. Germline V gene sequence: CDR1 SGHRS, CDR2 YFSETQ. The CDR3 DNA is TGCGCCAGCAGCTTGGAGGGGAAGCCAAGCTCCTACGAGCAGTACTTC. It encodes CASSLEGKPSSYEQYF.

The chain links TRBV5-1 to TRBJ2-2; 7 bases map to TRBD1. Trimming removed 4 bases from V and 0 bases from J; junction bases left unmatched: 15. Germline CDR1 SGHRS, CDR2 YFSETQ. The CDR3 covers 19 residues. CDR3 DNA: TGCGCCAGCAGCCGCACTGTTAACAGGGGACAACCGAACACCGGGGAGCTGTTTTTT. Protein: CASSRTVNRGQPNTGELFF.

The chain is built from TRBV9 and TRBJ1-2; 7 nucleotides agree with TRBD1. The germline V gene has CDR1 SGDLS and CDR2 YYNGEE. V lost 6 bases, J lost 0 bases, and 5 bases stayed unmatched. The CDR3 runs 14 residues. The CDR3 reads CASTRDSANYGYTF. Written as DNA, the CDR3 is TGTGCCAGCACTCGGGACAGTGCTAACTATGGCTACACCTTC.

The chain couples TRBV5-8 to TRBJ2-7; D might be TRBD2 (6 bases). Germline V gene data show CDR1 as SGHTS and CDR2 as YDEGEE. The V end lost 4 bases, the J end lost 3 bases, and 11 bases lay between the germline ends. CDR3 length: 13 amino acids. CDR3 coding DNA: TGTGCCAGCAGCATTGGGGGGAGCTACGAGCAGTACTTC. It codes for CASSIGGSYEQYF.

In the case of this clone: A read error may account for a junction end that differs from germline. V usage is TRBV11-2 and J usage is TRBJ1-1, with D perhaps matching TRBD1 (6 bases). CDR1 and CDR2 from the germline V gene are SGHAT and FQNNGV. CDR3 length: 13 residues. DNA for the CDR3: TGTGCCAGCAGCCTAGAGGGGGGCACTGAAGCTTTCTTT. Translation gives CASSLEGGTEAFF.

The V and J genes are TRBV28 and TRBJ1-5, with 9 bases fitting TRBD1. Germline V gives CDR1 MDHEN, CDR2 SYDVKM. Trimming removed 5 bases from V and 1 base from J; junction bases left unmatched: 9. This CDR3 is 17 amino acids long. The CDR3 reads CASSVTGGGPSNQPQHF. The CDR3 nucleotides are TGTGCCAGCAGTGTGACAGGGGGGGGACCCAGCAATCAGCCCCAGCATTTT. The whole variable domain, filled in from reference TRBV28 and TRBJ1-5, reads DVKVTQSSRYLVKRTGEKVFLECVQDMDHENMFWYRQDPGLGLRLIYFSYDVKMKEKGDIPEGYSVSREKKERFSLILESASTNQTSMYLCASSVTGGGPSNQPQHFGDGTRLSIL.